The source of this T cell receptor beta chain is a study of shared clonotypes between healthy human individuals. Points on this clone: Antigen specificity is unknown.

TCRdb's table, derived via immunoSEQ multiplex PCR, lists solely in-frame clones and lacks some. The sample shows about 120,000 clones, over 65% of them seen only once. Whole-study results and caveats: Sorted-subset sequencing was shown by rarefaction to be incomplete despite large depth.

Germline V lookup: CDR1 MGHRA, CDR2 YSYEKL. This CDR3 spans 16 amino acids. With 4 bases clipped from V and 3 bases from J, the junction kept 7 bases outside the gene matches. This TCR was recovered from a woman aged 25 to 39 in good health. The V call is TRBV4-1, the J call TRBJ2-3; 10 bases match TRBD1. What was sequenced was memory CD8+ T cells sorted from blood. Subset: CD45RO+ cells pooled with CCR7-negative TemRA cells. The CDR3 coding sequence is TGCGCCAGCAGCCCTAACCCGGGACAGGGGACAGATACGCAGTATTTT. It translates to CASSPNPGQGTDTQYF.